These 17 T cell receptor beta chains share one sample of origin, sequenced in a study of shared clonotypes between healthy human individuals. Clones were read by immunoSEQ multiplex PCR, and TCRdb kept only the in-frame ones, dropping some. The sample has hundreds of thousands of clones, around 73% seen once. The sequencing sample was made of memory CD4+ T cells sorted from blood. Subset in this sample: CD45RA-negative fraction. Receptors were obtained from a young woman in good health.

This sequence joins TRBV25-1 and TRBJ2-5; possible D gene TRBD2, 5 bases. The germline gives CDR1 MGHDK, CDR2 SYGVNS. The CDR3 totals 16 residues. V lost 1 base to trimming and J lost 0 bases, with 12 bases between them. CDR3 coding DNA: TGTGCCAGCAGTGAATTGAGGGAAACACACCAAGAGACCCAGTACTTC. Its protein is CASSELRETHQETQYF.

The V and J genes are TRBV19 and TRBJ1-5, with a weak D call TRBD1 (5 bases). This CDR3 comprises 15 residues. The V end lost 6 bases, the J end lost 6 bases, and 18 bases lay between the germline ends. Germline CDR1 is LNHDA and CDR2 is SQIVND (reference sequence). The CDR3 spells CASSPTASGRQPQHF. CDR3 in DNA: TGTGCCAGTAGCCCCACCGCTTCAGGGCGTCAGCCCCAGCATTTT.

The genes are TRBV28 and TRBJ2-5, with 9 bases that match TRBD1. This CDR3 comprises 15 residues. V was clipped by 6 bases and J by 4 bases; unmatched bases: 9. Per germline, CDR1 MDHEN and CDR2 SYDVKM. The CDR3 bases are TGTGCCAGCAGGGCCCCCACAGGGGGCGTAGAGACCCAGTACTTC. It codes for CASRAPTGGVETQYF.

The genes are TRBV7-3 and TRBJ2-1, with a tentative D call TRBD2 (6 bases). The CDR3 sequence is 13 residues long. Per the germline V gene, CDR1 is SGHTA and CDR2 is FQGTGA. V was pared by 5 bases and J by 8 bases, with 13 bases between. The CDR3 DNA is TGTGCCAGCAGCCCCCGGGGGATCCATGAGCAGTTCTTC. Its protein is CASSPRGIHEQFF.

The chain uses TRBV30 and TRBJ2-2; no clear D. V lost 0 bases to trimming and J lost 3 bases, with 11 bases between them. Germline CDR1 is GTSNPN and CDR2 is SVGIG (reference sequence). The CDR3 is 15 residues long. The CDR3 nucleotides read TGTGCCTGGAGTGTAGGGTCGGTGGACACCGGGGAGCTGTTTTTT. Protein sequence: CAWSVGSVDTGELFF.

The sample holds one count of this clone. The genes are TRBV9 and TRBJ2-6; tentative D call: TRBD1 (6 bases). The ends were cut back, 3 bases at V and 2 bases at J, with 15 bases in the middle. Germline loops: CDR1 SGDLS, CDR2 YYNGEE. The CDR3 spans 17 residues. The CDR3 bases are TGTGCCAGCAGCGAGGGGGTTGGATTTGCTGGGGCCAACGTCCTGACTTTC. It specifies CASSEGVGFAGANVLTF.

The J gene is TRBJ2-3, the V gene TRBV10-1; tentatively, D is TRBD1 (6 bases). Germline V gene sequence: CDR1 WNHNN, CDR2 SYGVQD (reference sequence). The CDR3 extends over 15 amino acids. Trimming took off 6 bases at V and 2 bases at J, with 15 bases between the two ends. CDR3 amino acids: CASSAAGVVTDTQYF. CDR3 coding DNA: TGCGCCAGCAGCGCTGCAGGGGTGGTCACAGATACGCAGTATTTT.

The V and J genes are TRBV28 and TRBJ2-7; TRBD1 agrees at 8 bases. Germline CDR1 is MDHEN and CDR2 is SYDVKM. V was clipped by 4 bases and J by 5 bases; unmatched bases: 10. There are 15 residues in the CDR3. CDR3: CASSSPGQGANEQYF. The CDR3 DNA is TGTGCCAGCAGTTCCCCTGGGCAGGGGGCGAACGAGCAGTACTTC.

V is TRBV6-5 and J is TRBJ1-4; 7 positions agree with TRBD1. V gave up 5 bases and J gave up 6 bases; unmatched junction bases: 6. CDR1 MNHEY and CDR2 SVGAGI come from the germline V gene. The CDR3 covers 14 residues. For the CDR3, the DNA is TGTGCCAGCAGTACTACAGGGGTTCATGAAAAACTGTTTTTT. Protein product: CASSTTGVHEKLFF.

Note on this clone: A far larger clone is a single base away, which makes a read error likely. Distinct nucleotide sequences in the sample also encode this CDR3. J is TRBJ2-7 and V is TRBV28; D not certain. Germline V gene sequence: CDR1 MDHEN, CDR2 SYDVKM. Trimming removed 2 bases at V and 3 bases at J, with 2 bases between. The CDR3 has 11 residues. The CDR3 sequence is CASSLGYEQYF. The DNA of the CDR3 is TGTGCCAGCAGTTTAGGCTACGAGCAGTACTTC.

Here the CDR3 DNA reads TGCGCCAGCAGCAGATCACCGGGACAGGAGGAAAAACTGTTTTTT. It codes for CASSRSPGQEEKLFF. The gene calls are TRBV5-1 and TRBJ1-4; TRBD1 aligns across 8 bases. The CDR3 totals 15 residues. Unmatched junction bases numbered 10, after V lost 4 bases and J lost 8 bases. Germline V CDR1 and CDR2: SGHRS, YFSETQ. The variable domain in full, with the rest retrieved from reference TRBV5-1 and TRBJ1-4, is KAGVTQTPRYLIKTRGQQVTLSCSPISGHRSVSWYQQTPGQGLQFLFEYFSETQRNKGNFPGRFSGRQFSNSRSEMNVSTLELGDSALYLCASSRSPGQEEKLFFGSGTQLSVL.

J is TRBJ1-2 and V is TRBV30; 7 bases align to TRBD1. CDR3 length equals 15 residues. Germline trimming cut 4 bases from V and 1 base from J; bases unmatched to any gene: 9. In germline, CDR1 is GTSNPN, CDR2 SVGIG (reference sequence). The CDR3 sequence: CAWKKVGTDNYGYTF. The CDR3 DNA follows: TGTGCCTGGAAAAAAGTCGGGACAGATAACTATGGCTACACCTTC.

Comments on this clone: The same CDR3 is also encoded by other DNA sequences in this sample. The chain combines TRBV6-5 with TRBJ2-1, with 9 bases lining up with TRBD2. V lost 6 bases and J lost 4; bases outside the gene matches: 4. Germline V lookup: CDR1 MNHEY, CDR2 SVGAGI. The CDR3 sequence is 14 residues long. The CDR3 here is CASRGLALYNEQFF. As DNA, the CDR3 is TGTGCCAGCAGAGGACTAGCGCTATACAATGAGCAGTTCTTC.

This clone was observed once. Other DNA sequences in the same sample also yield this CDR3. This chain connects TRBV18 to TRBJ2-5, with D unresolved. V gave up 2 bases and J gave up 5 bases, with 9 bases separating them. The CDR3 is 13 residues long. CDR1 and CDR2 (germline): KGHSH, LQKENI. The DNA for the CDR3 is TGTGCCAGCTCACCAGGCCAAGGGGAGACCCAGTACTTC. This codes for CASSPGQGETQYF.

DNA for the CDR3: TGTGCCAGCAGTAGGCCGGCGGATACGCAGTATTTT. This translates into CASSRPADTQYF. This chain connects TRBV6-1 to TRBJ2-3; the D is unclear. The V gene's germline CDR1 is MNHNS and CDR2 SASEGT. V lost 5 bases to trimming and J lost 6 bases, with 9 bases between them. There are 12 residues in the CDR3.

The chain combines TRBV21-1 with TRBJ2-2; the table's D call, TRBD2, was not checked against the DNA. TRBV21-1 is marked as a pseudogene. This CDR3 region has 15 residues. CDR3 nucleotides: TGTGCCAGCGCAGGATTTGGGGGGGCTACCGGGGAGCTGTTTTTT. Translation: CASAGFGGATGELFF.

The chain combines TRBV11-1 with TRBJ2-7; TRBD2 is a possible D gene (5 bases). The V end was cut by 4 bases, the J end by 4 bases, with 20 bases between. The CDR3 runs to 16 residues. From germline, CDR1 is SGHAT and CDR2 FQDESV (reference sequence). The CDR3 loop reads CASSSIARGNQYEQYF. CDR3 DNA sequence: TGTGCCAGCAGCTCGATCGCACGGGGTAATCAGTACGAGCAGTACTTC. Using reference TRBV11-1 and TRBJ2-7 for the parts outside the CDR3, the full variable domain is EAEVAQSPRYKITEKSQAVAFWCDPISGHATLYWYRQILGQGPELLVQFQDESVVDDSQLPKDRFSAERLKGVDSTLKIQPAELGDSAMYLCASSSIARGNQYEQYFGPGTRLTVT.